This passage covers 2 T cell receptor beta chains from one sample sequenced in a study of blood T cell repertoires in COVID-19. Using immunoSEQ multiplex PCR, the repertoire was profiled, and TCRdb retains in-frame clones only, with some absent. The sample lists roughly 88,000 clones, approximately 90% occurring once. Sample: peripheral blood. These receptors came from a woman between 45 and 65 years old in a cohort sampled during active COVID-19.

This clone was counted many times. This sequence joins TRBV5-4 and TRBJ2-5; tentative D call: TRBD2 (5 bases). This CDR3 contains 14 residues. Trimming left V 2 bases short and J 4 bases short, with 12 bases between. CDR1 and CDR2 (germline): SGHNT, YYREEE (reference sequence). The CDR3 is CASSFGVLVETQYF. Here the CDR3 DNA reads TGTGCCAGCAGCTTCGGGGTTTTGGTAGAGACCCAGTACTTC.

V and J are TRBV15 and TRBJ2-7, with TRBD2 identical over 10 bases. The CDR3 has 22 amino acids. Germline CDR1 reads LNHNV; CDR2 reads YYDKDF (reference sequence). Trimming took 0 bases from V and 3 from J; bases not matched to a gene: 23. CDR3 loop: CATSRDLWKILAGAPEGYEQYF. CDR3 nucleotides: TGTGCCACCAGCAGAGATTTGTGGAAGATCCTAGCGGGAGCCCCAGAAGGCTACGAGCAGTACTTC. The complete variable domain, with remaining parts taken from reference TRBV15 and TRBJ2-7, reads DAMVIQNPRYQVTQFGKPVTLSCSQTLNHNVMYWYQQKSSQAPKLLFHYYDKDFNNEADTPDNFQSRRPNTSFCFLDIRSPGLGDTAMYLCATSRDLWKILAGAPEGYEQYFGPGTRLTVT.